This TCR beta chain was obtained from a study of CXCR3-negative and CXCR3-positive naive CD8 T cells. Across the study: There were about 150 million TRB reads altogether, and each library had about 1.5 +/- 0.3 million of them.

Findings and caveats of the study: Relative to CXCR3-negative naive cells, CXCR3-positive naive cells had more hydrophobic TRB CDR3s. Diversity proved comparably high across both naive subsets and much lower in memory CD8+ cells. For the naive subsets, surface CD5 was similar, and TCR strength was inferred from TRB CDR3 properties. Naive cells used TRBV-TRBJ genes in much the same way whether CXCR3-negative or CXCR3-positive; memory cells did not.

cDNA libraries for TRB were generated by 5' RACE incorporating UMI labels. Reprocessing the 5' RACE reads, TCRdb reports a single entry for every CDR3 protein and omits DNA. Reported are nearly 110,000 distinct CDR3 sequences; the ten largest clones contain approximately 0.38%. The CDR3 consists of 15 residues. Looked up from germline, CDR1 is SEHNR and CDR2 is FQNEAQ (reference sequence). In the case of this clonotype: The antigen remains unidentified.

This receptor was identified in a human donor in good health. Some clones in this sample may be carry-over from other donors' samples. V and J are TRBV7-9 and TRBJ2-5. The sample taken for sequencing was naive CXCR3+ CD8+ T cells from blood. Described subset: CD45RO-CCR7+CD27+CD95- naive CD8+ T cells expressing CXCR3 (TNR3+). Here the CDR3 reads CASSLAQEHQETQYF.